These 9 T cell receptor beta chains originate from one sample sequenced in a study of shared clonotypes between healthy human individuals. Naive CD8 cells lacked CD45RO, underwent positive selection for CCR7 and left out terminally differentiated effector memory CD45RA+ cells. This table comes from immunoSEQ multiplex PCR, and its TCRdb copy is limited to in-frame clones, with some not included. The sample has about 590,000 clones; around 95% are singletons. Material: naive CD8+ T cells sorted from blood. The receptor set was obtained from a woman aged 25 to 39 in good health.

The CDR3 region has the DNA TGTGCCAGCAGTTTCACCCCGCCCGTGAACACTGAAGCTTTCTTT. It codes for CASSFTPPVNTEAFF. The V call is TRBV28, the J call TRBJ1-1, with unresolved D. Deletions cut 3 bases from V and 0 bases from J, with 11 bases between. Germline lookup yields CDR1 MDHEN and CDR2 SYDVKM. This CDR3 has 15 residues.

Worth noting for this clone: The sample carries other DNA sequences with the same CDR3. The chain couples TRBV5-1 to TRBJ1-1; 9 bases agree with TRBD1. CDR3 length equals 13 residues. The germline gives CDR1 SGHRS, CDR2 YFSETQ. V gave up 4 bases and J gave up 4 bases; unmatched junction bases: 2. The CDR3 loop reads CASSQTGGTEAFF. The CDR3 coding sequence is TGCGCCAGCAGCCAGACAGGGGGCACTGAAGCTTTCTTT.

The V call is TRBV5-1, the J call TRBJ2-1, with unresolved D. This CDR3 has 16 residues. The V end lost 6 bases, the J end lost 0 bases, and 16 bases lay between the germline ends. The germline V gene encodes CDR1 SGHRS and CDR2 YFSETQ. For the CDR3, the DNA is TGCGCCAGCAACAATAACGGGCAAAGCTCCTACAATGAGCAGTTCTTC. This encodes CASNNNGQSSYNEQFF.

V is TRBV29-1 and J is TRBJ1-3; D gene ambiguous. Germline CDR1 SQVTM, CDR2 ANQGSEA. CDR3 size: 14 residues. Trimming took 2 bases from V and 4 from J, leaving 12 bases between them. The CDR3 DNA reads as TGCAGCGTTGAACGAGGGTATTTGGGAAACACCATATATTTT. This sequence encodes CSVERGYLGNTIYF.

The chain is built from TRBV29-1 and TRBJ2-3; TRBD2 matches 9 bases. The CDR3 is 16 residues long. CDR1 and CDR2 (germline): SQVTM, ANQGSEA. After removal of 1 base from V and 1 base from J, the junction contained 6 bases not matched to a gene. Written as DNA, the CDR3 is TGCAGCGTTGAAGGTTTGGGACTAGCTGGCACAGATACGCAGTATTTT. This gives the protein CSVEGLGLAGTDTQYF.

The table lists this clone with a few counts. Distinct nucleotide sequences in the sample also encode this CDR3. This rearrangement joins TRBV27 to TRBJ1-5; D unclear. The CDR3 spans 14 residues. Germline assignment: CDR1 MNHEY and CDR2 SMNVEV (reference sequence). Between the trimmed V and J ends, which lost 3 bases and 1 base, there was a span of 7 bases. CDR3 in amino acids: CASSLGGSNQPQHF. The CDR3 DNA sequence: TGTGCCAGCAGTTTGGGCGGGAGCAATCAGCCCCAGCATTTT.

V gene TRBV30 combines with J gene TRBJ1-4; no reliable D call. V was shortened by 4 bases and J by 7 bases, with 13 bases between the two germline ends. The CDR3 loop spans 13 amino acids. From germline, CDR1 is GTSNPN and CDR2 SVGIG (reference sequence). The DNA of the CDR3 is TGTGCCTGGAATGGAGGTGCGGGTGAAAAACTGTTTTTT. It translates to CAWNGGAGEKLFF.

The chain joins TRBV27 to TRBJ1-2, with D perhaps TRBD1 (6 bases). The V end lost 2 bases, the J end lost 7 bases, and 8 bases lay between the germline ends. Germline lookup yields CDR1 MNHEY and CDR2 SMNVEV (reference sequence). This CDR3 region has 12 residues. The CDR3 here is CASSLGGAGYTF. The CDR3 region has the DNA TGTGCCAGCAGTTTAGGGGGCGCTGGCTACACCTTC.

CDR3 nucleotide sequence: TGTGCCAGCAGTCAGGGATACACCGGGGAGCTGTTTTTT. This sequence encodes CASSQGYTGELFF. This chain uses TRBV25-1 with TRBJ2-2; D is perhaps TRBD1 (5 bases). In germline, CDR1 is MGHDK, CDR2 SYGVNS. V was pared by 5 bases and J by 3 bases, with 7 bases between. The CDR3 runs to 13 residues. Filled out from reference TRBV25-1 and TRBJ2-2, the complete variable domain reads EADIYQTPRYLVIGTGKKITLECSQTMGHDKMYWYQQDPGMELHLIHYSYGVNSTEKGDLSSESTVSRIRTEHFPLTLESARPSHTSQYLCASSQGYTGELFFGEGSRLTVL.